The TCR beta chain under discussion was sequenced for a study of T cells in women clearing cervical HPV infection. The wider study: Blood came at first lesion visit for cases, post-clearance for controls. Regarding the study as a whole: Controls had more TRBV6-7 (0.16%) than cases (0.11%). Repertoire richness, not evenness, was significantly elevated in CIN3+ cases versus controls.

Some clones are missing from TCRdb's copy, which holds only in-frame ones; the method was immunoSEQ multiplex PCR. In all, the sample yields about 30,000 clones. HPV was found by MY09/MY11 PCR and dot-blot genotyping. Trimming cost V 3 bases and J 5 bases, with 11 bases left between them. Per the germline V gene, CDR1 is GTSNPN and CDR2 is SVGIG (reference sequence). CDR3 length equals 12 residues. This clone shows up as medium-sized by frequency. Its antigen is unidentified. The DNA ends 3 residues before the CDR3 does, and the rest of the CDR3 is filled in from the germline J gene. Material: blood buffy coat. The receptor was isolated from a woman between 18 and 69 years old with a cervical HPV16 infection that either progressed to CIN3+ or cleared (not recorded which). The rearrangement uses TRBV30 and TRBJ2-7; D is perhaps TRBD2 (5 bases). The CDR3 DNA, read in part, is TGTGCCTGGAGCTTCACTAGAAACGAG. It codes for CAWSFTRNE. The full CDR3 is CAWSFTRNEQYF.